Given below is one T cell receptor beta chain in context. What it binds is not known. This sample was taken from a study of cytomegalovirus exposure and HLA in healthy donors. CDR1 and CDR2 (germline): MGHDK, SYGVNS. Trimming took 7 bases from V and 7 from J, leaving 16 bases between them. CDR3 size: 13 residues. Study results and caveats: A highly shared variant cluster was judged a likely technical artifact. Several V segments, TRBV6-2 and TRBV6-3 among them, could not be told apart and were dropped. Three CMV-associated chains proved CMV antigen-specific in vitro.

PCR amplification relied on 60 Vbeta primers (plus 13 Jbeta primers). Original handling: Unique TCR beta chains numbered around 75 million in a later analysis, with some 9.9 million shared. Profiling relied on immunoSEQ multiplex PCR, and the TCRdb table lists in-frame clones only, not all of them. V and J calls and clone size come straight from that table; D and trimming were deduced from the DNA. The sample lists about 89,000 clones, 65% to 85% occurring once. The sequence derives from a man between 25 and 39 years old in good health and CMV-seronegative. The chain combines TRBV25-1 with TRBJ1-1, with D possibly matching TRBD1 (5 bases). The specimen sequenced was PBMCs. DNA of the CDR3: TGTGCCAGCATTGCAGGGATTAGGGGTGAAGCTTTCTTT. Protein product: CASIAGIRGEAFF.